These 9 T cell receptor beta chains were sequenced from one sample in a study of CD8 T cells in ankylosing spondylitis. Each CDR3 protein gets one entry after TCRdb re-called the 5' RACE reads with MiXCR. This table has around 210,000 distinct CDR3 sequences, over 7% appearing once. The sample was blood, either unsorted or a sorted T cell fraction (not recorded which). Every receptor here comes from a female donor with ankylosing spondylitis or in good health (not recorded which).

This clonotype came up many times. This chain connects TRBV12-5 to TRBJ2-5; weak D call: TRBD2 (6 bases). The CDR3 covers 12 residues. V was trimmed by 0 bases and J by 10 bases, leaving 9 bases between them. From germline, CDR1 is LGHNT and CDR2 FRNRAP. The CDR3 DNA sequence: TGTGCTAGTGGTTTGGTACGGAGGGACCAGTACTTC. It specifies CASGLVRRDQYF.

This clonotype has a count of ten or more. The gene calls are TRBV24-1 and TRBJ2-5, with 7 nucleotides matching TRBD1. The V gene's germline CDR1 is KGHDR and CDR2 SFDVKD. Trimming cost V 9 bases and J 1 base; bases outside gene matches: 7. The CDR3 consists of 14 residues. The CDR3 coding sequence is TGTGCCACCTCCCACAGGGGCATCCAAGAGACCCAGTACTTC. Its translation: CATSHRGIQETQYF.

This clonotype showed up just a few times. The rearrangement uses TRBV7-9 and TRBJ2-7; tentatively, D is TRBD2 (6 bases). Trimming took 1 base from V and 5 from J, leaving 18 bases between them. Germline V lookup: CDR1 SEHNR, CDR2 FQNEAQ (reference sequence). This CDR3 has 16 residues. CDR3 DNA: TGTGCCAGCAGCTTAGGGGACTGGGCGGGTCGGGACGAGCAGTACTTC. The encoded protein is CASSLGDWAGRDEQYF.

The genes are TRBV11-2 and TRBJ1-1, with D hard to call. V lost 7 bases, J lost 1 base, and 7 bases lay in between. Germline V gene data show CDR1 as SGHAT and CDR2 as FQNNGV. The CDR3 contains 12 residues. This CDR3 reads CASTLRNTEAFF. The CDR3 region has the DNA TGTGCCAGCACCCTCAGGAACACTGAAGCTTTCTTT.

This clonotype was seen at least ten times. The gene calls are TRBV28 and TRBJ2-3, with D maybe TRBD2 (6 bases). CDR1 is MDHEN, CDR2 SYDVKM, per germline. V gave up 3 bases and J gave up 3 bases, with 13 bases separating them. The CDR3 is 15 residues long. CDR3 sequence reads: CASSLGLRGTDTQYF. CDR3 DNA sequence: TGTGCCAGCAGTTTGGGACTCCGAGGAACAGATACGCAGTATTTT.

This clonotype was seen at least ten times. This chain connects TRBV6-4 to TRBJ1-1, with TRBD1 as a possible D gene (5 bases). V was pared by 6 bases and J by 0 bases, with 20 bases between. The length of the CDR3 is 17 residues. Per germline, CDR1 MRHNA and CDR2 SNTAGT. This chain's CDR3 is CASRPSYNTGMNTEAFF. CDR3 nucleotides: TGTGCCAGCAGGCCTTCCTACAATACAGGAATGAACACTGAAGCTTTCTTT.

This clonotype was counted a few times. The V and J genes are TRBV7-2 and TRBJ1-5; no reliable D call. The germline CDR1 and CDR2 sequences are SGHTA and FQGNSA. The germline V and J ends were trimmed by 4 bases and 4 bases, with 14 bases remaining between them. The CDR3 sequence is 15 residues long. CDR3 DNA: TGTGCCAGCAGCTCACCGGACGGTGGGAATCAGCCCCAGCATTTT. It encodes CASSSPDGGNQPQHF.

This clonotype has just one count. The V and J genes are TRBV5-5 and TRBJ2-6; no clear D. Germline V gives CDR1 SGHKS, CDR2 YYEKEE (reference sequence). The CDR3 is 17 residues long. V lost 2 bases, J lost 0 bases, and 12 bases lay in between. In DNA form, the CDR3 reads TGTGCCAGCAGCTTCGGCTTTCCGAGCTCTGGGGCCAACGTCCTGACTTTC. Its translation is CASSFGFPSSGANVLTF.

In its sample, this clonotype was seen many times. CDR3 sequence reads: CASSLSGLEQFF. The CDR3 DNA is TGTGCCAGCAGCTTATCGGGATTAGAGCAGTTCTTC. The chain employs TRBV7-9 and TRBJ2-1; D may be TRBD2 (5 bases). V was trimmed by 2 bases and J by 10 bases, leaving 9 bases between them. This CDR3 has 12 residues. Germline assignment: CDR1 SEHNR and CDR2 FQNEAQ (reference sequence).